These 20 T cell receptor beta chains were all obtained from the same sample, sequenced in a study of cytomegalovirus exposure and HLA in healthy donors. The PCR made use of 60 Vbeta and 13 Jbeta primers. Repertoires were generated with immunoSEQ multiplex PCR, while TCRdb's copy carries only in-frame clones and drops some. The sample has some 140,000 clones, roughly 80% seen once. Sequenced sample: PBMCs. All receptors derive from a woman aged 45-60 years in good health and CMV-seropositive.

The V gene is TRBV2, the J gene TRBJ2-2; D ambiguous. Germline loops: CDR1 SNHLY, CDR2 FYNNEI. Trimming took 7 bases from V and 5 from J, leaving 5 bases between them. CDR3 size: 11 residues. The CDR3 sequence is CASIQTGELFF. CDR3 in DNA: TGTGCCAGCATTCAAACCGGGGAGCTGTTTTTT.

The chain is built from TRBV27 and TRBJ1-6, with TRBD1 as a possible D gene (5 bases). Trimming took 2 bases from V and 9 from J, leaving 11 bases between them. CDR1 and CDR2 (germline): MNHEY, SMNVEV (reference sequence). The CDR3 contains 14 residues. CDR3 region: CASSLRGDASPLHF. As DNA, the CDR3 is TGTGCCAGCAGTTTACGGGGGGACGCTTCACCCCTCCACTTT.

Remarks on this clone: The sample carries other DNA sequences with the same CDR3. CDR3 sequence: CASSSPSGGSYNEQFF. The DNA for the CDR3 is TGTGCCAGCAGTTCCCCTAGCGGGGGTAGCTACAATGAGCAGTTCTTC. The chain joins TRBV28 to TRBJ2-1; 10 bases line up with TRBD2. Germline lookup yields CDR1 MDHEN and CDR2 SYDVKM. Trimming cost V 4 bases and J 3 bases; bases outside gene matches: 6. This CDR3 is built from 16 residues.

The CDR3 nucleotides are TGTGCCAGCAGTTGGACAGGGGGCAGGGGGAATCAGCCCCAGCATTTT. As protein: CASSWTGGRGNQPQHF. The chain couples TRBV27 to TRBJ1-5, with 11 positions matching TRBD1. This CDR3 is built from 16 residues. Germline V lookup: CDR1 MNHEY, CDR2 SMNVEV (reference sequence). Losses at the gene ends were 4 bases for V and 4 bases for J; bases not matched to a gene: 6.

The chain carries TRBV9 and TRBJ2-2; D is undetermined. The CDR3 extends over 13 amino acids. Trimming shortened V by 0 bases and J by 7 bases, and 7 bases separated the two germline ends. Germline CDR1 is SGDLS and CDR2 is YYNGEE. CDR3 in DNA: TGTGCCAGCAGCGTAGTAAGGAGCGGGGAGCTGTTTTTT. Its translation is CASSVVRSGELFF.

The count of this clone is one. This CDR3 is CASSYKQATYEQYF. As DNA, the CDR3 is TGTGCCAGCAGTTACAAGCAGGCGACCTACGAGCAGTACTTC. The chain has TRBV6-5 and TRBJ2-7; D is undetermined. The germline V gene has CDR1 MNHEY and CDR2 SVGAGI. V lost 2 bases and J 2 bases, leaving 10 bases between the germline ends. The CDR3 sequence is 14 residues long.

The CDR3 sequence: CASSPSGGGGYTF. The CDR3 DNA is TGTGCCAGCTCACCATCGGGGGGAGGAGGCTACACCTTC. The gene calls are TRBV18 and TRBJ1-2; TRBD1 might be the D (5 bases). V lost 2 bases to trimming and J lost 8 bases, with 12 bases between them. The germline gives CDR1 KGHSH, CDR2 LQKENI. The CDR3 consists of 13 residues.

The chain uses TRBV27 and TRBJ1-1; 9 bases are shared with TRBD1. V gave up 6 bases and J gave up 0 bases; unmatched junction bases: 2. Germline CDR1 MNHEY, CDR2 SMNVEV (reference sequence). The CDR3 sequence is 14 residues long. CDR3 DNA sequence: TGTGCCAGCAGGACAGGGGGATTGAACACTGAAGCTTTCTTT. Protein product: CASRTGGLNTEAFF.

The CDR3 protein is CASSAGDSETQYF. In nucleotides, the CDR3 is TGTGCCAGCAGCGCCGGGGATTCAGAGACCCAGTACTTC. The V call is TRBV9, the J call TRBJ2-5; D is possibly TRBD2 (5 bases). The CDR3 extends over 13 amino acids. The V gene lost 3 bases and the J gene lost 4 bases, with 10 bases spanning the gap. The germline CDR1 and CDR2 sequences are SGDLS and YYNGEE.

The rearrangement links TRBV15 to TRBJ2-7; 7 bases are a match to TRBD1. The V segment lost 1 base and the J segment 11 bases; nucleotides outside the gene matches: 5. Germline V gene sequence: CDR1 LNHNV, CDR2 YYDKDF (reference sequence). The CDR3 loop spans 12 amino acids. The CDR3 region is CATSRGDREEYF. DNA for the CDR3: TGTGCCACCAGCAGAGGGGACAGAGAAGAGTACTTC.

This clone was seen only once. The chain has TRBV19 and TRBJ1-5; tentatively, D is TRBD1 (5 bases). The CDR3 loop spans 12 amino acids. Trimming took 5 bases from V and 12 from J, leaving 14 bases between them. Germline CDR1 reads LNHDA; CDR2 reads SQIVND (reference sequence). CDR3 bases: TGTGCCAGTAGTCCGCGGGGGAGCAACCAGCATTTT. This translates into CASSPRGSNQHF. Full variable domain (rest looked up from reference TRBV19 and TRBJ1-5): DGGITQSPKYLFRKEGQNVTLSCEQNLNHDAMYWYRQDPGQGLRLIYYSQIVNDFQKGDIAEGYSVSREKKESFPLTVTSAQKNPTAFYLCASSPRGSNQHFGDGTRLSIL.

V usage is TRBV29-1 and J usage is TRBJ1-2, with 12 positions matching TRBD1. The V and J ends lost 7 bases and 3 bases, in that order; junction bases with no gene match: 18. CDR3 size: 18 residues. Germline V gene lookup returns CDR1 SQVTM and CDR2 ANQGSEA. The CDR3 DNA reads TGCAGCGGGGGGTACCGGGACAGGGGGCCCCGAAGGGACTATGGCTACACCTTC. It codes for CSGGYRDRGPRRDYGYTF.

This chain links TRBV19 with TRBJ1-4; 8 nucleotides line up with TRBD1. Germline values: CDR1 LNHDA, CDR2 SQIVND (reference sequence). The CDR3 consists of 15 residues. J was trimmed by 1 base and V by 7 bases; bases with no gene match: 5. The CDR3 loop is CASMDREKTNEKLFF. CDR3 DNA sequence: TGTGCCAGTATGGACAGGGAAAAAACTAATGAAAAACTGTTTTTT.

A note on this clone: Other DNA sequences in this specimen translate into the identical CDR3. The CDR3 here is CASSLGQNEKLFF. The CDR3 nucleotides are TGTGCCAGCAGTTTGGGGCAGAATGAAAAACTGTTTTTT. The chain employs TRBV28 and TRBJ1-4; tentative D call: TRBD1 (5 bases). This CDR3 spans 13 amino acids. The germline gives CDR1 MDHEN, CDR2 SYDVKM. Deletions cut 3 bases from V and 5 bases from J, with 7 bases between.

The chain recombines TRBV27 with TRBJ1-5, with a weak D call TRBD1 (5 bases). The germline V and J ends were trimmed by 6 bases and 0 bases, with 12 bases remaining between them. The germline V gene has CDR1 MNHEY and CDR2 SMNVEV (reference sequence). The CDR3 length is 15 residues. The CDR3 is CASSKGHYSNQPQHF. The CDR3, as DNA: TGTGCCAGCAGCAAAGGACACTATAGCAATCAGCCCCAGCATTTT.

V and J are TRBV9 and TRBJ2-7; 13 bases map to TRBD2. After removal of 2 bases from V and 4 bases from J, the junction contained 3 bases not matched to a gene. CDR3 size: 15 residues. Germline V gives CDR1 SGDLS, CDR2 YYNGEE. Written as DNA, the CDR3 is TGTGCCAGCAGCGTGACTAGCGGGGGGATGTACGAGCAGTACTTC. It yields the protein CASSVTSGGMYEQYF. Using reference TRBV9 and TRBJ2-7 for the parts outside the CDR3, the full variable domain is DSGVTQTPKHLITATGQRVTLRCSPRSGDLSVYWYQQSLDQGLQFLIQYYNGEERAKGNILERFSAQQFPDLHSELNLSSLELGDSALYFCASSVTSGGMYEQYFGPGTRLTVT.

This CDR3 is CASSLGPRVNDEKLFF. CDR3 coding DNA: TGCGCCAGCAGCTTGGGCCCCAGGGTGAACGATGAAAAACTGTTTTTT. The V gene is TRBV5-1, the J gene TRBJ1-4; D is possibly TRBD1 (5 bases). CDR1 and CDR2 (germline): SGHRS, YFSETQ. This CDR3 region has 16 residues. The ends were cut back, 0 bases at V and 6 bases at J, with 15 bases in the middle.

V usage is TRBV19 and J usage is TRBJ1-2; D may be TRBD1 (5 bases). Germline CDR1 and CDR2: LNHDA and SQIVND (reference sequence). V was shortened by 4 bases and J by 2 bases, with 5 bases between the two germline ends. This CDR3 comprises 12 residues. CDR3 bases: TGTGCCAGTAGTAGACAGAACTATGGCTACACCTTC. Amino acids: CASSRQNYGYTF.

This clone was observed a single time. V gene TRBV7-2 combines with J gene TRBJ2-4; TRBD1 matches at 10 bases. This CDR3 spans 16 amino acids. The J segment lost 0 bases and the V segment lost 5 bases, leaving 4 bases of the junction unmatched. Germline CDR1 reads SGHTA; CDR2 reads FQGNSA. Written as DNA, the CDR3 is TGTGCCAGCAGCCCAGGGACAGGGGTAGCCAAAAACATTCAGTACTTC. It encodes CASSPGTGVAKNIQYF.

The V gene is TRBV7-3, the J gene TRBJ2-7; 12 nucleotides agree with TRBD1. Per the germline V gene, CDR1 is SGHTA and CDR2 is FQGTGA. The CDR3 spans 13 residues. The J segment lost 10 bases and the V segment lost 5 bases, leaving 6 bases of the junction unmatched. The CDR3 is CASSTGTGGEQYF. The CDR3 nucleotides are TGTGCCAGCAGCACCGGGACAGGGGGCGAACAGTACTTC.